Presented here are 19 T cell receptor beta chains from one specimen sequenced in a study of CD8+ T cells in alopecia areata. After isolation, RNA underwent reverse transcription to generate cDNA as the sequencing template. The repertoire was sequenced with immunoSEQ multiplex PCR; TCRdb's copy has only in-frame clones and lacks some. The sample lists around 140,000 clones, about 51% seen once, with 0.95% to 1% in the top ten. The source material was CD4+ T cells sorted from blood, sampled at week 0. The receptors were sampled from a human donor with alopecia areata.

This clone was counted between two and nine times. This chain joins TRBV9 and TRBJ2-1; 12 nucleotides line up with TRBD2. CDR1 and CDR2 (germline): SGDLS, YYNGEE. There are 16 residues in the CDR3. The V segment lost 4 bases and the J segment 9 bases; nucleotides outside the gene matches: 11. In DNA form, the CDR3 reads TGTGCCAGCAGCCCAAGACTAGCGGGAGCCTCTAGTGAGCAGTTCTTC. Its translation: CASSPRLAGASSEQFF.

V gene TRBV30 combines with J gene TRBJ2-1; a possible D gene is TRBD1 (6 bases). CDR3 size: 14 residues. Germline loops: CDR1 GTSNPN, CDR2 SVGIG (reference sequence). The V end lost 2 bases, the J end lost 4 bases, and 12 bases lay between the germline ends. The CDR3 here is CAWSRRQEYNEQFF. In DNA form, the CDR3 reads TGTGCCTGGAGTCGGAGACAGGAGTACAATGAGCAGTTCTTC.

The J gene is TRBJ2-7, the V gene TRBV7-9; 13 nucleotides agree with TRBD2. This CDR3 has 16 residues. Germline assignment: CDR1 SEHNR and CDR2 FQNEAQ (reference sequence). Trimming cost V 5 bases and J 4 bases; bases outside gene matches: 8. The CDR3 protein is CASSAGLAGLAYEQYF. CDR3 nucleotide sequence: TGTGCCAGCAGCGCGGGACTAGCGGGATTGGCGTACGAGCAGTACTTC.

This rearrangement joins TRBV19 to TRBJ2-7; D remains ambiguous. From germline, CDR1 is LNHDA and CDR2 SQIVND (reference sequence). The ends were cut back, 0 bases at V and 5 bases at J, with 11 bases in the middle. This CDR3 spans 14 amino acids. As DNA, the CDR3 is TGTGCCAGTAGTATAGACACTGGACGCAACGAGCAGTACTTC. Protein sequence: CASSIDTGRNEQYF.

The chain couples TRBV7-2 to TRBJ2-6; the D is unclear. Trimming took 5 bases from V and 1 from J, leaving 9 bases between them. CDR1 is SGHTA, CDR2 FQGNSA, per germline. The CDR3 runs 15 residues. The CDR3 nucleotides read TGTGCCAGCAGCCGAGGCACATCTGGGGCCAACGTCCTGACTTTC. It translates to CASSRGTSGANVLTF.

Concerning this clone itself: The same CDR3 is also encoded by other DNA sequences in this sample. This rearrangement joins TRBV29-1 to TRBJ2-7; D ambiguous. Germline assignment: CDR1 SQVTM and CDR2 ANQGSEA. There are 10 residues in the CDR3. With 4 bases removed from V and 2 bases from J, the gap between germline ends came to 3 bases. CDR3 protein: CSVGTYEQYF. Written as DNA, the CDR3 is TGCAGCGTTGGCACCTACGAGCAGTACTTC.

This clone was observed a single time. The chain carries TRBV19 and TRBJ2-6; a possible D gene is TRBD1 (6 bases). There are 12 residues in the CDR3. The V and J ends lost 10 bases and 10 bases respectively, with 14 bases between them. CDR1 LNHDA and CDR2 SQIVND come from the germline V gene (reference sequence). Written as DNA, the CDR3 is TGTGCCACACTTCAGGGGCGGAACGTCCTGACTTTC. Translated: CATLQGRNVLTF.

The chain carries TRBV29-1 and TRBJ1-1, with 8 bases aligning to TRBD1. V shed 0 bases, J shed 7 bases, and the junction held 7 bases outside the gene matches. Germline-derived CDR1 and CDR2 are SQVTM and ANQGSEA. The CDR3 length is 14 residues. CDR3 nucleotides: TGCAGCGTTGAAGATCGGTTCAGGGGGCTTGAAGCTTTCTTT. It specifies CSVEDRFRGLEAFF.

This chain links TRBV18 with TRBJ1-6, with 7 nucleotides matching TRBD1. Germline V gene lookup returns CDR1 KGHSH and CDR2 LQKENI. The V segment lost 1 base and the J segment 5 bases; nucleotides outside the gene matches: 11. The CDR3 spans 18 residues. This CDR3 is CASSPLPGQRGNNSPLHF. In DNA, the CDR3 is TGTGCCAGCTCACCACTCCCGGGACAGCGAGGAAATAATTCACCCCTCCACTTT.

This clone rates as medium-sized (0.01 to 0.1%). The chain carries TRBV4-2 and TRBJ1-4; 7 positions agree with TRBD1. The ends lost 4 bases at V and 8 bases at J; junction bases unmatched: 10. Germline V lookup: CDR1 LGHNA, CDR2 YNFKEQ. The CDR3 totals 15 residues. Here the CDR3 reads CASSLPGQSNEKLFF. The CDR3 DNA is TGTGCCAGCAGCCTTCCGGGACAGTCGAACGAAAAACTGTTTTTT.

The V gene is TRBV30, the J gene TRBJ2-2; no definite D call. The CDR3 sequence is 14 residues long. Germline CDR1 reads GTSNPN; CDR2 reads SVGIG (reference sequence). V was cut by 3 bases and J by 4 bases, with 12 bases left in between. CDR3 sequence: CAWRPVVGTGELFF. DNA of the CDR3: TGTGCCTGGAGGCCTGTTGTTGGCACCGGGGAGCTGTTTTTT.

The genes are TRBV11-2 and TRBJ2-2; no definite D call. The CDR3 runs to 13 residues. V was shortened by 5 bases and J by 5 bases, with 9 bases between the two germline ends. Germline V gene sequence: CDR1 SGHAT, CDR2 FQNNGV. The DNA for the CDR3 is TGTGCCAGCAGCCCGAAGGAGACCGGGGAGCTGTTTTTT. Residues: CASSPKETGELFF.

The chain combines TRBV29-1 with TRBJ2-3; D possibly corresponds to TRBD2 (5 bases). The V end was cut by 0 bases, the J end by 6 bases, with 13 bases between. CDR3 size: 14 residues. Germline CDR1 reads SQVTM; CDR2 reads ANQGSEA. The CDR3 region is CSVEDSRAADTQYF. The DNA of the CDR3 is TGCAGCGTTGAAGATTCGAGGGCCGCCGATACGCAGTATTTT.

V is TRBV13 and J is TRBJ1-2; D gene ambiguous. Per germline, CDR1 PRHDT and CDR2 FYEKMQ (reference sequence). Trimming left V 3 bases short and J 5 bases short, with 4 bases between. The CDR3 contains 11 residues. DNA of the CDR3: TGTGCCAGCAGCTTCGATTATGGCTACACCTTC. It encodes CASSFDYGYTF.

This rearrangement joins TRBV10-3 to TRBJ1-5; 9 bases are a match to TRBD1. Trimming cost V 4 bases and J 7 bases; bases outside gene matches: 8. Germline loops: CDR1 ENHRY, CDR2 SYGVKD. The CDR3 totals 15 residues. The CDR3 loop reads CAISASTGGEQPQHF. The CDR3 DNA is TGTGCCATCAGTGCATCGACAGGGGGTGAGCAGCCCCAGCATTTT.

The DNA of the CDR3 is TGCAGCGTGGCACTAGCGGCCAAAAACATTCAGTACTTC. The encoded protein is CSVALAAKNIQYF. The chain uses TRBV29-1 and TRBJ2-4, with TRBD2 matching over 7 bases. V lost 6 bases, J lost 1 base, and 3 bases stayed unmatched. The germline V gene encodes CDR1 SQVTM and CDR2 ANQGSEA. This CDR3 spans 13 amino acids.

V and J are TRBV29-1 and TRBJ1-5, with a possible D match to TRBD1 (6 bases). The germline gives CDR1 SQVTM, CDR2 ANQGSEA. Trimming removed 7 bases at V and 7 bases at J, with 20 bases between. The CDR3 consists of 14 residues. CDR3 DNA sequence: TGCAGCGCACGCGTAACAGGGTTCGGACAGCCCCAGCATTTT. This sequence encodes CSARVTGFGQPQHF.

The rearrangement joins TRBV18 to TRBJ1-2; D ambiguous. This CDR3 spans 13 amino acids. The V gene lost 4 bases and the J gene lost 0 bases, with 6 bases spanning the gap. CDR1 and CDR2 (germline): KGHSH, LQKENI. The CDR3 coding sequence is TGTGCCAGCTCACTCCAGGCTAACTATGGCTACACCTTC. Protein: CASSLQANYGYTF.

This clone has just a few counts. J is TRBJ2-6 and V is TRBV6-5; D is ambiguous. The CDR3 is 15 amino acids. Trimming took off 6 bases at V and 0 bases at J, with 9 bases between the two ends. Looked up from germline, CDR1 is MNHEY and CDR2 is SVGAGI. CDR3 coding DNA: TGTGCCAGCAGACGAAAGGGCTCTGGGGCCAACGTCCTGACTTTC. Protein product: CASRRKGSGANVLTF.